The sequence of this T cell receptor (beta chain) was determined in a study of CD8+ T cells in alopecia areata. This clone occurred a few times. Its antigen is undetermined. The V gene's germline CDR1 is SEHNR and CDR2 FQNEAQ (reference sequence). Trimming pared 5 bases from V and 9 bases from J, leaving 14 bases between. The CDR3 runs 13 residues. RNA was extracted and reverse transcribed into cDNA as the sequencing template. The table came from immunoSEQ multiplex PCR; TCRdb's copy has only in-frame clones and leaves some out. The sample carries 150,000 to 200,000 clones, around 54% recorded once. General study findings and limits: Normal skin's resident alphabeta T cells are also sequenced in scalp samples. Between patients, shared TCR sequences were less clear than in mice. This was possibly due in part to HLA diversity in the patient population. Affected scalp, especially in alopecia totalis/universalis, had a higher clonality than normal scalp did.

This clonotype originated in a human donor in good health. The sample taken for sequencing was CD4+ T cells sorted from blood. The chain links TRBV7-9 to TRBJ2-1, with D possibly matching TRBD1 (6 bases). CDR3 sequence: CASSRLGAAEQFF. DNA of the CDR3: TGTGCCAGCAGCCGGCTGGGGGCGGCTGAGCAGTTCTTC. Supplemented by reference TRBV7-9 and TRBJ2-1, the full variable domain reads DTGVSQNPRHKITKRGQNVTFRCDPISEHNRLYWYRQTLGQGPEFLTYFQNEAQLEKSRLLSDRFSAERPKGSFSTLEIQRTEQGDSAMYLCASSRLGAAEQFFGPGTRLTVL.